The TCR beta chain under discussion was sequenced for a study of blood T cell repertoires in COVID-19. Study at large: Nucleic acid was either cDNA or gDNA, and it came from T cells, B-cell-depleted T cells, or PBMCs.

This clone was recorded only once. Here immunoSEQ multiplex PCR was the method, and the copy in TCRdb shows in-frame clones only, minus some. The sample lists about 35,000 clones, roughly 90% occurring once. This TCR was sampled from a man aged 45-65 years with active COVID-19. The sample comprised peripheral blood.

CDR3 DNA sequence: TGTGCTGCGGGGACAGCGAATTCACCCCTCCACTTT. It is translated as CAAGTANSPLHF. The chain is built from TRBV18 and TRBJ1-6; 7 nucleotides agree with TRBD1. Germline V gives CDR1 KGHSH, CDR2 LQKENI. The CDR3 covers 12 residues.